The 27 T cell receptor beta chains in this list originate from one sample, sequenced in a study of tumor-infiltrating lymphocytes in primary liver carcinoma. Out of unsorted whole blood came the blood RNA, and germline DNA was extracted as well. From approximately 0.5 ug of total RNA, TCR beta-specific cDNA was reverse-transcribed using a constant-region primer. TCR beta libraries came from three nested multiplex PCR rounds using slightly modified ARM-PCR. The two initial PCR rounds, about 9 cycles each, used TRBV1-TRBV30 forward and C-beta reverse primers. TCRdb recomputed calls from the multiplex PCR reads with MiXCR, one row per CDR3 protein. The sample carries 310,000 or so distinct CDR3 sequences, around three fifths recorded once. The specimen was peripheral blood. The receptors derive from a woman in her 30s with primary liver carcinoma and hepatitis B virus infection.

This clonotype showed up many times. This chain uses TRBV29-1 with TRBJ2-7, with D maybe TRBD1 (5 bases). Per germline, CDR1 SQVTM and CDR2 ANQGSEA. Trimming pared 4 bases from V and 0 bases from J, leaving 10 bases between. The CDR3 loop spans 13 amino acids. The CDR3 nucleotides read TGCAGCGTTGCCGACAGCTCCTCCTACGAGCAGTACTTC. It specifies CSVADSSSYEQYF.

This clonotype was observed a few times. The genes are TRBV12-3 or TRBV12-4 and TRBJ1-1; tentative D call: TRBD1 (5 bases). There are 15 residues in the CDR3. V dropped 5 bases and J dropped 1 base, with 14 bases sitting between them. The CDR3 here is CASSRRGGENTEAFF. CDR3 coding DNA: TGTGCCAGCAGTCGACGGGGAGGGGAGAACACTGAAGCTTTCTTT.

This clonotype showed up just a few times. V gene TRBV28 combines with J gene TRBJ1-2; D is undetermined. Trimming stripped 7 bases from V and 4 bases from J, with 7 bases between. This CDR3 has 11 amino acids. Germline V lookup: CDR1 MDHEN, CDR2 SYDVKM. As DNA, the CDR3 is TGTGCCAGCAAAGGCGGCTATGGCTACACCTTC. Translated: CASKGGYGYTF.

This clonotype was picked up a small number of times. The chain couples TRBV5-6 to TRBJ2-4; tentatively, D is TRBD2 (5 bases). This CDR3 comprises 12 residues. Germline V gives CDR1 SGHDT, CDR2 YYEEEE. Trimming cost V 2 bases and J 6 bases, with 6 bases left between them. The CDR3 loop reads CASSLRGNIQYF. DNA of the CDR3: TGTGCCAGCAGCTTACGGGGAAACATTCAGTACTTC. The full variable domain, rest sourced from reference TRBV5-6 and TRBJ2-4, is DAGVTQSPTHLIKTRGQQVTLRCSPKSGHDTVSWYQQALGQGPQFIFQYYEEEERQRGNFPDRFSGHQFPNYSSELNVNALLLGDSALYLCASSLRGNIQYFGAGTRLSVL.

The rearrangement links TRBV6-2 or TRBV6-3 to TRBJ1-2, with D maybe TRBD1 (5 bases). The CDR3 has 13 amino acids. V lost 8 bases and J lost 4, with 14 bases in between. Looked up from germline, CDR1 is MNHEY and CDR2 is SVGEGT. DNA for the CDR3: TGTGCCAGCCACCGTGGGACGGTCTATGGCTACACCTTC. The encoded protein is CASHRGTVYGYTF.

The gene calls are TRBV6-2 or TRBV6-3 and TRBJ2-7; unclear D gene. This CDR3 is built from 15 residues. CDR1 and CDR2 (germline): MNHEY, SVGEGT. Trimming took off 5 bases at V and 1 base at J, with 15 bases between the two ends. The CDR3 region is CASSPGGKLSYEQYF. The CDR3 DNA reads TGTGCCAGCAGTCCCGGTGGGAAACTTTCCTACGAGCAGTACTTC.

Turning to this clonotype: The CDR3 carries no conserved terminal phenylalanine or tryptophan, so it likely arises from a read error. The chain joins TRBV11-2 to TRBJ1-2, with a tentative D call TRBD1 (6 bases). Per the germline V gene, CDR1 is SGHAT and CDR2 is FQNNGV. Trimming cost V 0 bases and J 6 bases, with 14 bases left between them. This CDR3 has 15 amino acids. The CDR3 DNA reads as TGTGCCAGCAGCTTAGATAACCTCCGGGACAATGGCTACACCATC. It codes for CASSLDNLRDNGYTI.

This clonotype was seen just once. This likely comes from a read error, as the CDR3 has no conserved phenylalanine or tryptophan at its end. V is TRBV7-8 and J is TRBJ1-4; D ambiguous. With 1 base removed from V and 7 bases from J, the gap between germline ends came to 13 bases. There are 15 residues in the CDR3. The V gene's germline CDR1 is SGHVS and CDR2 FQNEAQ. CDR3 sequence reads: CASSLGPCNLEKLFS. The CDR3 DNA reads TGTGCCAGCAGCTTAGGTCCATGCAACCTTGAAAAACTGTTTTCT.

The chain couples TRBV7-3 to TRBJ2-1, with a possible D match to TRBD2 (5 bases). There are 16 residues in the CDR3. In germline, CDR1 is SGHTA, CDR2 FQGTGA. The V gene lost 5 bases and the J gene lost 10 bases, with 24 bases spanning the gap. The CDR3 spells CASSPHLGSGIGEQFF. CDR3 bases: TGTGCCAGCAGCCCACACCTCGGTTCCGGGATTGGGGAGCAGTTCTTC.

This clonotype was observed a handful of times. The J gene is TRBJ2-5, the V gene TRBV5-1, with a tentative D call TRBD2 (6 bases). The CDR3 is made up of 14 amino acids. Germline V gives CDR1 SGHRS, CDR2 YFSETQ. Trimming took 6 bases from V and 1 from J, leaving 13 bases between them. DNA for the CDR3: TGCGCCAGCAAAACAGGAGGGCCCCAAGAGACCCAGTACTTC. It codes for CASKTGGPQETQYF.

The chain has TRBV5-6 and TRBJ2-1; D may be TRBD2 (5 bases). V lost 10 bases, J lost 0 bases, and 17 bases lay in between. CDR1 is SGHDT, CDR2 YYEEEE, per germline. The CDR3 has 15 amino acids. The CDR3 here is CAGIRNGLSYNEQFF. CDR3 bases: TGTGCCGGCATCCGAAACGGACTCTCCTACAATGAGCAGTTCTTC.

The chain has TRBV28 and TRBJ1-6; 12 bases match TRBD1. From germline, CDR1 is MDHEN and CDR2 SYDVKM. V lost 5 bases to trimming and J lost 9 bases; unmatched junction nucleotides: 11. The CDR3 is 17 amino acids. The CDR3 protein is CASSLLGTGGRGSPLHF. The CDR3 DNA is TGTGCCAGCAGTCTCCTGGGGACAGGGGGCCGGGGTTCACCCCTCCACTTT.

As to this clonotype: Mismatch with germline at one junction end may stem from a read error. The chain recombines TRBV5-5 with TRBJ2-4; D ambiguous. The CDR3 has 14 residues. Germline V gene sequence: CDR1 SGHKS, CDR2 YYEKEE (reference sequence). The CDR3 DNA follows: TGTGCCAACAGCTTGGAGCAGGCCTATGACATTCAGTACTTC. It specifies CANSLEQAYDIQYF.

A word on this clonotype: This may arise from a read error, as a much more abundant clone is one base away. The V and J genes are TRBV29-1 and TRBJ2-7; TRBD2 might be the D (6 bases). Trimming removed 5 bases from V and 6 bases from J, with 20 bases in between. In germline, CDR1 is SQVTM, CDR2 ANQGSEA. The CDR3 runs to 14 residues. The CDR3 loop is CSVRARLGSLEQYF. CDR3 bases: TGCAGCGTTCGGGCGAGACTAGGATCTCTCGAGCAGTACTTC.

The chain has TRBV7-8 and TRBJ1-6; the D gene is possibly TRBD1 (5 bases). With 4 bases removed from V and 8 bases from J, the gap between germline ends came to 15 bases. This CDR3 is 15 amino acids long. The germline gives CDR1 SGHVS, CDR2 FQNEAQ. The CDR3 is CASSYFRIGDSPLHF. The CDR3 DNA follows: TGTGCCAGCAGCTATTTTAGAATAGGGGATTCACCCCTCCACTTT.

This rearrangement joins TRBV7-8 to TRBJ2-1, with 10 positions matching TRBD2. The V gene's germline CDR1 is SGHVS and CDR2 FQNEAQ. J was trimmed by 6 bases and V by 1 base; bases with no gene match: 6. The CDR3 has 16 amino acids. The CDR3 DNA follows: TGTGCCAGCAGCTTAGGTGGTACTAGCGGGATCAATGAGCAGTTCTTC. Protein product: CASSLGGTSGINEQFF.

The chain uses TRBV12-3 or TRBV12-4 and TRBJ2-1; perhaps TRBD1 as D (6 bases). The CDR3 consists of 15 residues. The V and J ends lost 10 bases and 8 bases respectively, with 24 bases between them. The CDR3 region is CAISLGGPQLDEQFF. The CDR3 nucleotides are TGTGCCATTAGTTTAGGGGGTCCTCAGTTGGATGAGCAGTTCTTC.

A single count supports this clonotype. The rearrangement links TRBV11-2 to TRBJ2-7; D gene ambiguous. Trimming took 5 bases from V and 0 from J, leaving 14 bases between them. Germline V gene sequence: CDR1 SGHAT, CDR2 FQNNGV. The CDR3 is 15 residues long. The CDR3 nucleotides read TGTGCCAGCAGCCTAAGTATGGACGGCTCCTACGAGCAGTACTTC. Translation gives CASSLSMDGSYEQYF.

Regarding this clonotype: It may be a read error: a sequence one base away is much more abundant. CDR3 protein: CASSYSKAWLNNEQFF. CDR3 nucleotide sequence: TGTGCCAGCAGTTACTCGAAGGCCTGGCTTAACAATGAGCAGTTCTTC. The chain uses TRBV6-5 and TRBJ2-1; D unresolved. V lost 0 bases and J 5 bases, leaving 14 bases between the germline ends. The CDR3 is made up of 16 amino acids. The V gene's germline CDR1 is MNHEY and CDR2 SVGAGI.

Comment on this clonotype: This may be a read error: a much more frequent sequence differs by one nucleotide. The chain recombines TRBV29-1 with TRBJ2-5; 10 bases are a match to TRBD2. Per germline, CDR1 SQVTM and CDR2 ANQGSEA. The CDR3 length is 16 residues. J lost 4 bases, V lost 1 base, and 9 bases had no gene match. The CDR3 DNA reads TGCAGCGTTGAAGTCATTAGCGGGAGGCGGCGAGAGACCCAGTACTTC. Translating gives CSVEVISGRRRETQYF.

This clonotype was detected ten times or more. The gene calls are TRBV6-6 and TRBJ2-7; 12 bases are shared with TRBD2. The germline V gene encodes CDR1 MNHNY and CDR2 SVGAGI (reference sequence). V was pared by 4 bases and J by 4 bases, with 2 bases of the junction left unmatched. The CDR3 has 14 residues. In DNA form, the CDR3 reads TGTGCCAGCAGTTCCGGACTAGCGGGATACGAGCAGTACTTC. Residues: CASSSGLAGYEQYF.

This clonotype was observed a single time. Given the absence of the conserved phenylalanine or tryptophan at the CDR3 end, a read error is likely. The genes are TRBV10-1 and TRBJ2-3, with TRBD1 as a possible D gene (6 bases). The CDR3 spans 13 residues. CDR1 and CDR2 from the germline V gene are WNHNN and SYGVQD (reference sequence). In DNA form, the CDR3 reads TGCGCCAGTAGTGAGGGGGGCACAGATACGCAGTATCTT. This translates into CASSEGGTDTQYL.

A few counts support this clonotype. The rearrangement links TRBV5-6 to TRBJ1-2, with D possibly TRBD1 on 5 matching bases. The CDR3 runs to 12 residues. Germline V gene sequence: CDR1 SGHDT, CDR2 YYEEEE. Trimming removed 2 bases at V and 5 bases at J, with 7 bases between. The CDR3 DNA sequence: TGTGCCAGCAGCTTCCAGGGTTATGGCTACACCTTC. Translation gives CASSFQGYGYTF.

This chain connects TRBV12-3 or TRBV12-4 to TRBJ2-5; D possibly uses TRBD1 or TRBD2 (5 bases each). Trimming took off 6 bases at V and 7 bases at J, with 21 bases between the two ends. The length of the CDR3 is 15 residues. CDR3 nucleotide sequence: TGTGCCAGCAGCCCCTACCCAGGGAGCGAAGGGACCCAGTACTTC. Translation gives CASSPYPGSEGTQYF.

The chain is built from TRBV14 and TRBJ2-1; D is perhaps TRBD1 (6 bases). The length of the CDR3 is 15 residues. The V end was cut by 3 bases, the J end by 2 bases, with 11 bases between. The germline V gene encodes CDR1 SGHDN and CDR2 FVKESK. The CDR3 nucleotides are TGTGCCAGCAGCCACACAGGGTTTACCTACAATGAGCAGTTCTTC. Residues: CASSHTGFTYNEQFF.

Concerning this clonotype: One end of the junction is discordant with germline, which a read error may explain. CDR3 bases: TGTGCCAGCAACTTACTAGCGCCGACGAACACAGGGGAGCTGTTTTTT. Protein: CASNLLAPTNTGELFF. The genes are TRBV11-3 and TRBJ2-2, with 7 bases fitting TRBD2. The CDR3 runs to 16 residues. Germline V gene lookup returns CDR1 SGHNT and CDR2 YENEEA.

The CDR3 spells CASSLRFNEQYF. The CDR3 nucleotides read TGTGCCAGCAGCTTAAGGTTTAATGAGCAGTACTTC. V gene TRBV7-9 combines with J gene TRBJ2-5; no reliable D call. The V end lost 2 bases, the J end lost 11 bases, and 12 bases lay between the germline ends. The CDR3 extends over 12 amino acids. The germline V gene has CDR1 SEHNR and CDR2 FQNEAQ (reference sequence).